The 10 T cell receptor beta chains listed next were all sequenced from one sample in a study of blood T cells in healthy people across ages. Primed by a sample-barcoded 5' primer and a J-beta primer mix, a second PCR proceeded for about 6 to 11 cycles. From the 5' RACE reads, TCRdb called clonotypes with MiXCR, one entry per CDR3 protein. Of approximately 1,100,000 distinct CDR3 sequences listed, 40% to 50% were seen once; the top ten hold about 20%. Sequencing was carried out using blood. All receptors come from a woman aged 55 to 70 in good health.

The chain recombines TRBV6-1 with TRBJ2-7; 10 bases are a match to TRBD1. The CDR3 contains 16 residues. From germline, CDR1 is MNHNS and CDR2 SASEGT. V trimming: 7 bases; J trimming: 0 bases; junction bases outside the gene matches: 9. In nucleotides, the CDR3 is TGTGCCAGCAACATGGAGGGACAGGGGTCCTCCTACGAGCAGTACTTC. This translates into CASNMEGQGSSYEQYF.

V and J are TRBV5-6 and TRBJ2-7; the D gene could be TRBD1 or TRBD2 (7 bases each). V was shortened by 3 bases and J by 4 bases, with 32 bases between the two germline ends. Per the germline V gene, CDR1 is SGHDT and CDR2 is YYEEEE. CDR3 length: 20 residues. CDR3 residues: CASSSARDSSKSGNSYEQYF. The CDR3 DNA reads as TGTGCCAGCAGCTCGGCACGGGACAGTTCTAAAAGCGGGAACAGTTACGAGCAGTACTTC. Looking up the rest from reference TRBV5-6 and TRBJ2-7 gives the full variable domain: DAGVTQSPTHLIKTRGQQVTLRCSPKSGHDTVSWYQQALGQGPQFIFQYYEEEERQRGNFPDRFSGHQFPNYSSELNVNALLLGDSALYLCASSSARDSSKSGNSYEQYFGPGTRLTVT.

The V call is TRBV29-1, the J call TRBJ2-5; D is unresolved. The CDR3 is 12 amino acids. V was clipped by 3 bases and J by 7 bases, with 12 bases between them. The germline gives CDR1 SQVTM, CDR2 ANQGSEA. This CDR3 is CSVDSGSGTQYF. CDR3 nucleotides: TGCAGCGTTGATTCAGGCTCGGGGACCCAGTACTTC.

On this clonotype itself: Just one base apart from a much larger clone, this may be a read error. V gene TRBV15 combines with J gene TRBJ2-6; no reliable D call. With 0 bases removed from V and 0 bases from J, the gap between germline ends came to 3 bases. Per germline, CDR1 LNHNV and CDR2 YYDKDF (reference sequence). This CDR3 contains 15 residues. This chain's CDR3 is CATSRDFSGANVLTF. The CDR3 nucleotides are TGTGCCACCAGCAGAGATTTCTCTGGGGCCAACGTCCTGACTTTC. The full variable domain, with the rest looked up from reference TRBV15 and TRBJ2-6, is DAMVIQNPRYQVTQFGKPVTLSCSQTLNHNVMYWYQQKSSQAPKLLFHYYDKDFNNEADTPDNFQSRRPNTSFCFLDIRSPGLGDTAMYLCATSRDFSGANVLTFGAGSRLTVL.

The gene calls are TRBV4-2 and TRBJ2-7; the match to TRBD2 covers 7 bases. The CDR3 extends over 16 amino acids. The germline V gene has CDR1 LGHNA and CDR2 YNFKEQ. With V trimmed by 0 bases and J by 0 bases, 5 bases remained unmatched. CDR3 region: CASSQDGGGSSYEQYF. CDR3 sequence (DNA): TGTGCCAGCAGCCAAGATGGGGGAGGGAGCTCCTACGAGCAGTACTTC.

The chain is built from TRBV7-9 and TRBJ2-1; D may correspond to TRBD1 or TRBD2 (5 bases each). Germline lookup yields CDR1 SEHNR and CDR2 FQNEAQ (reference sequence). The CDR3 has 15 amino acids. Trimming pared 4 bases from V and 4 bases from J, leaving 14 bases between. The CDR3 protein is CASSSWDARYNEQFF. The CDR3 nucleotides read TGTGCCAGCAGCTCATGGGACGCCAGATACAATGAGCAGTTCTTC.

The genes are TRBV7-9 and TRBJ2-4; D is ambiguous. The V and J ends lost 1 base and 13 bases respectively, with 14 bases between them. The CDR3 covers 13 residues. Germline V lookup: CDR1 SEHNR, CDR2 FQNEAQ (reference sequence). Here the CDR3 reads CASSLDLYNEQYF. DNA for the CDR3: TGTGCCAGCAGCTTAGATCTGTACAATGAGCAGTACTTC.

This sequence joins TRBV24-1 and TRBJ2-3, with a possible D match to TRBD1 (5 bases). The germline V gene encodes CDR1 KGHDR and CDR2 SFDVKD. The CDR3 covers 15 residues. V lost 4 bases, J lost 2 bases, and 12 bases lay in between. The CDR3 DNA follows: TGTGCCACCAGTGAGGGGCTAGGGGTCACAGATACGCAGTATTTT. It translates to CATSEGLGVTDTQYF.

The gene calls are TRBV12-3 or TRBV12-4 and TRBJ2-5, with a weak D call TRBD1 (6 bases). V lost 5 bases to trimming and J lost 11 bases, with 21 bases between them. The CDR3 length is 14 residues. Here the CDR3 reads CASSRDMKGNEQYF. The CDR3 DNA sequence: TGTGCCAGCAGTCGGGACATGAAGGGCAATGAGCAGTACTTC.

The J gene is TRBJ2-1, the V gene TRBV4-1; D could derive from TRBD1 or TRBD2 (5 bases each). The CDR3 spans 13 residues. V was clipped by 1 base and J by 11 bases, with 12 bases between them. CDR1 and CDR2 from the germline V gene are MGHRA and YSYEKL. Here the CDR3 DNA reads TGCGCCAGCAGCCAAGGGCTCCGGGACCAGCAGTTCTTC. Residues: CASSQGLRDQQFF.